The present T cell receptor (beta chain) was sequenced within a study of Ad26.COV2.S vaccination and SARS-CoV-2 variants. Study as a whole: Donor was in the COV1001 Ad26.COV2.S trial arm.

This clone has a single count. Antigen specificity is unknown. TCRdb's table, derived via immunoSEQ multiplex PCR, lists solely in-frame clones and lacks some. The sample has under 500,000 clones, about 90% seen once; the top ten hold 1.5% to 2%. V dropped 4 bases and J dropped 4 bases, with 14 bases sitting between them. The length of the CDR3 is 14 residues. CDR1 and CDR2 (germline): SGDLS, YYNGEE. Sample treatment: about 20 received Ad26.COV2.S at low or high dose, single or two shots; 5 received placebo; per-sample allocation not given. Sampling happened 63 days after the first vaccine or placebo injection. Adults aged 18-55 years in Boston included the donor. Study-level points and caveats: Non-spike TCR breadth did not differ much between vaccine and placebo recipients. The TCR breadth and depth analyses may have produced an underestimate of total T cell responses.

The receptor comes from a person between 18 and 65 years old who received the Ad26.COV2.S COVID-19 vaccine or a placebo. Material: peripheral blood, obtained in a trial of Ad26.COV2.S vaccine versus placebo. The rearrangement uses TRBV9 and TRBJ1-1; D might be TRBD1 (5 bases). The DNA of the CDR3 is TGTGCCAGCAGCCCGCGGGGGATGGGCACTGAAGCTTTCTTT. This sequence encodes CASSPRGMGTEAFF.